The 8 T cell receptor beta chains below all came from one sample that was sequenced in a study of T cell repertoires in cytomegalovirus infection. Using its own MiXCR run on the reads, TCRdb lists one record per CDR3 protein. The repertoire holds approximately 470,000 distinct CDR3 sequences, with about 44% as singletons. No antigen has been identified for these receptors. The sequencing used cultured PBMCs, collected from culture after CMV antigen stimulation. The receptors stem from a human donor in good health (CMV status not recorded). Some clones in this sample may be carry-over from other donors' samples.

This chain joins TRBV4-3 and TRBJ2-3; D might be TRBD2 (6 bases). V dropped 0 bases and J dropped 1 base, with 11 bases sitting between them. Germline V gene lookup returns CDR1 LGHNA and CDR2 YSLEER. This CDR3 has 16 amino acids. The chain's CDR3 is CASSQDRELGTDTQYF. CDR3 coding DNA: TGCGCCAGCAGCCAAGATCGGGAGTTGGGCACAGATACGCAGTATTTT.

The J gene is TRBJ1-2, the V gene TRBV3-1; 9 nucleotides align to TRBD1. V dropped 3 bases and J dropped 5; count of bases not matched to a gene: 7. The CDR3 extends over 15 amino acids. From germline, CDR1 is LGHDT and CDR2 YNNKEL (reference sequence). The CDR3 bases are TGTGCCAGCAGCCACCAAGGACAGGGGAGATATGGCTACACCTTC. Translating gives CASSHQGQGRYGYTF.

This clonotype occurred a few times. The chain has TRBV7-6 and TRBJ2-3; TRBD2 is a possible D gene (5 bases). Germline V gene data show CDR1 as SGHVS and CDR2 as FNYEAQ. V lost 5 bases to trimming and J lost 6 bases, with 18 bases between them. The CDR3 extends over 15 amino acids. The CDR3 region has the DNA TGTGCCAGCAGCCAACGACTAACCCCATCGGATACGCAGTATTTT. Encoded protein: CASSQRLTPSDTQYF.

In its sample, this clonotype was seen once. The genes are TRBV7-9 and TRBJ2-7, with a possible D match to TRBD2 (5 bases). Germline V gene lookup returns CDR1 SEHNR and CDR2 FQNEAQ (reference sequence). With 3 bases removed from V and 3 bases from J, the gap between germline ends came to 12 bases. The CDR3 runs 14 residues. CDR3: CASSFRQSGYEQYF. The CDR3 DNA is TGTGCCAGCAGCTTTCGGCAGAGCGGCTACGAGCAGTACTTC. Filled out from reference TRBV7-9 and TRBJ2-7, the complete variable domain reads DTGVSQNPRHKITKRGQNVTFRCDPISEHNRLYWYRQTLGQGPEFLTYFQNEAQLEKSRLLSDRFSAERPKGSFSTLEIQRTEQGDSAMYLCASSFRQSGYEQYFGPGTRLTVT.

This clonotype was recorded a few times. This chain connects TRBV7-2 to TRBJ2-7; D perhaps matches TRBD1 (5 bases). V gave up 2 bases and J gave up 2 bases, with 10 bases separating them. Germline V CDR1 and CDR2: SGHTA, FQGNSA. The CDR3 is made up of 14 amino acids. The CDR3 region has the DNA TGTGCCAGCAGCTTACAACGCAGGGCCTACGAGCAGTACTTC. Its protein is CASSLQRRAYEQYF.

CDR3 DNA sequence: TGTGCCAGCAATGGGGTGCGAACTCGGCCGAACTATGGCTACACCTTC. Translated, it gives CASNGVRTRPNYGYTF. The chain recombines TRBV6-2 or TRBV6-3 with TRBJ1-2; D unresolved. Trimming took off 7 bases at V and 2 bases at J, with 20 bases between the two ends. The germline CDR1 and CDR2 sequences are MNHEY and SVGEGT. The CDR3 consists of 16 residues.

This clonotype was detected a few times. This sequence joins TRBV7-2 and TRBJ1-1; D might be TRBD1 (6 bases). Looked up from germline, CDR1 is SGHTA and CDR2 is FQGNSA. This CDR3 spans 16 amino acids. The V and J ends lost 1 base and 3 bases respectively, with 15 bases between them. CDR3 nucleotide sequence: TGTGCCAGCAGCTTAGGGCGGAGGGGGGGAGACACTGAAGCTTTCTTT. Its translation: CASSLGRRGGDTEAFF.

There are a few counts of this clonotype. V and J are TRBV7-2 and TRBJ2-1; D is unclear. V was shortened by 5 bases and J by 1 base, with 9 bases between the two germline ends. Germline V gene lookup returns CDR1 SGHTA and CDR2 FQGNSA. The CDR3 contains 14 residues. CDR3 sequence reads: CASSAKTSYNEQFF. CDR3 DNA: TGTGCCAGCAGCGCCAAAACTTCCTACAATGAGCAGTTCTTC.